The 32 T cell receptor beta chains below come from one sample, sequenced in a study of technical replicates of blood from a few donors (dated by TCRdb to about 2017). The library was prepared using the immunoSEQ multiplex PCR assay. The source is immuneACCESS, and TCRdb retained only in-frame sequences with V and J called. Part of the clones is not carried over; for the studies checked, unresolved V genes explain less than half of this, and the remainder is unexplained. For this sample the table gives around 83,000 clones, of which over 90% were detected only once. About 0.4% of the sample goes to the ten largest clones. Sample: T cells isolated from PBMCs. The receptor set was obtained from a human donor in good health.

V gene TRBV9 combines with J gene TRBJ2-3; 9 positions match TRBD2. The CDR3 covers 16 residues. CDR1 is SGDLS, CDR2 YYNGEE, per germline. The V gene end was trimmed by 0 bases and the J gene end by 2 bases; junction bases not matched to a gene: 4. The CDR3 nucleotides are TGTGCCAGCAGCGTAGGACTAGCGGAGGACACAGATACGCAGTATTTT. Translated, it gives CASSVGLAEDTDTQYF. Based on the CDR3 plus reference TRBV9 and TRBJ2-3, the full variable domain is DSGVTQTPKHLITATGQRVTLRCSPRSGDLSVYWYQQSLDQGLQFLIQYYNGEERAKGNILERFSAQQFPDLHSELNLSSLELGDSALYFCASSVGLAEDTDTQYFGPGTRLTVL.

The chain employs TRBV5-4 and TRBJ2-3, with TRBD2 matching 9 bases. The V gene end was trimmed by 4 bases and the J gene end by 3 bases; junction bases not matched to a gene: 6. From germline, CDR1 is SGHNT and CDR2 YYREEE (reference sequence). The CDR3 runs to 15 residues. The DNA for the CDR3 is TGTGCCAGCAGCGTTCTAGCGGGACTGACAGATACGCAGTATTTT. Its protein product is CASSVLAGLTDTQYF. Complete variable domain (other parts from reference TRBV5-4 and TRBJ2-3): ETGVTQSPTHLIKTRGQQVTLRCSSQSGHNTVSWYQQALGQGPQFIFQYYREEENGRGNFPPRFSGLQFPNYSSELNVNALELDDSALYLCASSVLAGLTDTQYFGPGTRLTVL.

J is TRBJ2-1 and V is TRBV7-8; 7 bases are a match to TRBD1. V was pared by 8 bases and J by 7 bases, with 8 bases of the junction left unmatched. CDR3 length: 13 residues. CDR1 and CDR2 from the germline V gene are SGHVS and FQNEAQ. The DNA of the CDR3 is TGTGCCAGCGGGCAGGGGGAATTTAATGAGCAGTTCTTC. Translation: CASGQGEFNEQFF. Looking up the rest from reference TRBV7-8 and TRBJ2-1 gives the full variable domain: GAGVSQSPRYKVAKRGQDVALRCDPISGHVSLFWYQQALGQGPEFLTYFQNEAQLDKSGLPSDRFFAERPEGSVSTLKIQRTQQEDSAVYLCASGQGEFNEQFFGPGTRLTVL.

The chain links TRBV6-5 to TRBJ2-7; D remains unclear. There are 13 residues in the CDR3. Trimming left V 2 bases short and J 0 bases short, with 5 bases between. Germline assignment: CDR1 MNHEY and CDR2 SVGAGI. In DNA form, the CDR3 reads TGTGCCAGCAGTTACCCGAGCTCCTACGAGCAGTACTTC. Its protein is CASSYPSSYEQYF.

This chain links TRBV6-5 with TRBJ1-5, with a weak D call TRBD1 (5 bases). This CDR3 region has 14 residues. From germline, CDR1 is MNHEY and CDR2 SVGAGI. V lost 5 bases to trimming and J lost 0 bases, with 8 bases between them. The CDR3 sequence: CASSQQDSNQPQHF. The CDR3 coding sequence is TGTGCCAGCAGTCAACAGGATAGCAATCAGCCCCAGCATTTT.

This rearrangement joins TRBV5-8 to TRBJ2-7, with D unclear. Looked up from germline, CDR1 is SGHTS and CDR2 is YDEGEE. The V end was cut by 2 bases, the J end by 3 bases, with 6 bases between. The CDR3 is 12 residues long. The CDR3, as DNA: TGTGCCAGCAGCTTCGTTCTCTACGAGCAGTACTTC. Translating it yields CASSFVLYEQYF. Looking up the rest from reference TRBV5-8 and TRBJ2-7 gives the full variable domain: EAGVTQSPTHLIKTRGQQATLRCSPISGHTSVYWYQQALGLGLQFLLWYDEGEERNRGNFPPRFSGRQFPNYSSELNVNALELEDSALYLCASSFVLYEQYFGPGTRLTVT.

The sample holds one count of this clone. This sequence joins TRBV2 and TRBJ2-3; 11 positions match TRBD2. V shed 2 bases and J 4 bases; nucleotides not matched to a gene: 5. CDR1 and CDR2 from the germline V gene are SNHLY and FYNNEI. This CDR3 has 16 residues. In DNA, the CDR3 is TGTGCCAGCAGTGAACGACTAGCGGGATATTCAGATACGCAGTATTTT. Amino acids: CASSERLAGYSDTQYF.

The genes are TRBV30 and TRBJ1-1; no clear D gene. The CDR3 has 11 amino acids. In germline, CDR1 is GTSNPN, CDR2 SVGIG (reference sequence). Trimming took 4 bases from V and 7 from J, leaving 10 bases between them. Here the CDR3 DNA reads TGTGCCTGGAAGCAGGTTGGTGAAGCTTTCTTT. Protein: CAWKQVGEAFF.

The V and J genes are TRBV9 and TRBJ1-3; no definite D call. This CDR3 has 14 amino acids. Germline V lookup: CDR1 SGDLS, CDR2 YYNGEE. V was pared by 3 bases and J by 0 bases, with 7 bases between. The CDR3 nucleotides are TGTGCCAGCAGCGCAGGTATCTCTGGAAACACCATATATTTT. It yields the protein CASSAGISGNTIYF.

J is TRBJ2-3 and V is TRBV29-1, with a tentative D call TRBD2 (5 bases). The germline CDR1 and CDR2 sequences are SQVTM and ANQGSEA. V was cut by 4 bases and J by 4 bases, with 9 bases left in between. This CDR3 region has 12 residues. Here the CDR3 DNA reads TGCAGCGTTGGTGGGAGCCCAGATACGCAGTATTTT. Its translation is CSVGGSPDTQYF.

This chain connects TRBV5-1 to TRBJ1-1, with D possibly being TRBD1 (5 bases). CDR1 is SGHRS and CDR2 is YFSETQ in the germline V gene. CDR3 length: 15 amino acids. The V gene lost 1 base and the J gene lost 1 base, with 11 bases spanning the gap. Written as DNA, the CDR3 is TGCGCCAGCAGCTTGCAGGGTCTGGGGAACACTGAAGCTTTCTTT. It translates to CASSLQGLGNTEAFF.

This chain connects TRBV28 to TRBJ1-2; 8 bases are a match to TRBD1. Trimming took 1 base from V and 2 from J; bases not matched to a gene: 6. The CDR3 spans 16 residues. Germline V gene sequence: CDR1 MDHEN, CDR2 SYDVKM. Here the CDR3 DNA reads TGTGCCAGCAGTTTATTAGGACAGGGAATGAACTATGGCTACACCTTC. Amino acids: CASSLLGQGMNYGYTF.

The chain links TRBV30 to TRBJ2-1; D is perhaps TRBD2 (5 bases). The V gene's germline CDR1 is GTSNPN and CDR2 SVGIG (reference sequence). The CDR3 has 13 amino acids. Trimming pared 5 bases from V and 6 bases from J, leaving 14 bases between. The CDR3 coding sequence is TGTGCCTGGGCTAAGGGAGTGGGCAATGAGCAGTTCTTC. Its translation is CAWAKGVGNEQFF. Together with reference TRBV30 and TRBJ2-1, the CDR3 gives the full variable domain: SQTIHQWPATLVQPVGSPLSLECTVEGTSNPNLYWYRQAAGRGLQLLFYSVGIGQISSEVPQNLSASRPQDRQFILSSKKLLLSDSGFYLCAWAKGVGNEQFFGPGTRLTVL.

This chain uses TRBV7-6 with TRBJ2-5; TRBD1 aligns across 7 bases. The CDR3 totals 14 residues. The J segment lost 1 base and the V segment lost 8 bases, leaving 7 bases of the junction unmatched. The germline CDR1 and CDR2 sequences are SGHVS and FNYEAQ. The DNA of the CDR3 is TGTGCCAGCTCGGTCAACAGGGGCCAAGAGACCCAGTACTTC. Its translation is CASSVNRGQETQYF.

The J gene is TRBJ1-4, the V gene TRBV4-3; TRBD1 matches at 10 bases. V lost 6 bases to trimming and J lost 8 bases; unmatched junction nucleotides: 9. CDR3 length: 15 amino acids. Per germline, CDR1 LGHNA and CDR2 YSLEER. CDR3 amino acids: CASSRPGTGAEKLFF. The DNA for the CDR3 is TGCGCCAGCAGTCGCCCCGGGACAGGGGCGGAAAAACTGTTTTTT.

J is TRBJ1-2 and V is TRBV30; D remains unclear. Germline CDR1 GTSNPN, CDR2 SVGIG (reference sequence). This CDR3 comprises 12 residues. Trimming shortened V by 2 bases and J by 1 base, and 5 bases separated the two germline ends. The CDR3 region has the DNA TGTGCCTGGAGTATTAATAACTATGGCTACACCTTC. Translation gives CAWSINNYGYTF.

The rearrangement uses TRBV6-5 and TRBJ2-3; TRBD1 matches at 7 bases. The ends lost 6 bases at V and 0 bases at J; junction bases unmatched: 3. Germline V CDR1 and CDR2: MNHEY, SVGAGI. This CDR3 region has 14 residues. The CDR3 DNA is TGTGCCAGCAGAACAGGGGCGAGCACAGATACGCAGTATTTT. It is translated as CASRTGASTDTQYF.

The genes are TRBV27 and TRBJ2-1, with no clear D. The CDR3 is made up of 12 amino acids. With 5 bases removed from V and 6 bases from J, the gap between germline ends came to 8 bases. CDR1 and CDR2 from the germline V gene are MNHEY and SMNVEV (reference sequence). The CDR3 loop is CASSNLGNEQFF. CDR3 in DNA: TGTGCCAGCAGTAATCTAGGCAATGAGCAGTTCTTC.

V and J are TRBV6-5 and TRBJ2-4, with D possibly matching TRBD2 (5 bases). V was trimmed by 2 bases and J by 8 bases, leaving 10 bases between them. This CDR3 has 13 amino acids. Per the germline V gene, CDR1 is MNHEY and CDR2 is SVGAGI. CDR3 in DNA: TGTGCCAGCAGTTACACGGGAATTGACATTCAGTACTTC. This codes for CASSYTGIDIQYF.

This clone has a handful of counts. The chain employs TRBV30 and TRBJ2-2, with D hard to call. Germline lookup yields CDR1 GTSNPN and CDR2 SVGIG (reference sequence). Trimming took 4 bases from V and 0 from J, leaving 9 bases between them. This CDR3 is 14 amino acids long. The CDR3 nucleotides are TGTGCCTGGAAGAGAGTTGCGAACACCGGGGAGCTGTTTTTT. Amino acids: CAWKRVANTGELFF.

V and J are TRBV7-6 and TRBJ2-1, with TRBD1 identical over 7 bases. Per germline, CDR1 SGHVS and CDR2 FNYEAQ. CDR3 length: 15 amino acids. The V gene end was trimmed by 1 base and the J gene end by 8 bases; junction bases not matched to a gene: 8. The DNA of the CDR3 is TGTGCCAGCAGCTTAGGCAACAGGGGTAGGGATGAGCAGTTCTTC. Protein: CASSLGNRGRDEQFF.

The rearrangement joins TRBV5-4 to TRBJ2-1; TRBD1 agrees at 10 bases. Germline V gene sequence: CDR1 SGHNT, CDR2 YYREEE (reference sequence). Trimming cost V 4 bases and J 7 bases; bases outside gene matches: 14. CDR3 length: 17 amino acids. The CDR3 here is CASSHQKVGQGLNEQFF. The DNA of the CDR3 is TGTGCCAGCAGCCATCAAAAGGTGGGACAGGGGTTGAATGAGCAGTTCTTC.

The genes are TRBV7-9 and TRBJ2-1; TRBD2 matches 8 bases. The CDR3 consists of 17 residues. Germline assignment: CDR1 SEHNR and CDR2 FQNEAQ (reference sequence). V lost 1 base, J lost 4 bases, and 9 bases stayed unmatched. The CDR3 bases are TGTGCCAGCAGCTTAGACGTTAGCAAGCGGGGGTACAATGAGCAGTTCTTC. Translation gives CASSLDVSKRGYNEQFF.

This clone was counted once. V usage is TRBV27 and J usage is TRBJ2-7, with 8 bases lining up with TRBD1. This CDR3 is 14 amino acids long. Per germline, CDR1 MNHEY and CDR2 SMNVEV (reference sequence). V was pared by 3 bases and J by 3 bases, with 4 bases of the junction left unmatched. In nucleotides, the CDR3 is TGTGCCAGCAGTTTTGGACAGGGCGGCTACGAGCAGTACTTC. Amino acids: CASSFGQGGYEQYF.

The rearrangement uses TRBV9 and TRBJ1-2; no reliable D call. Germline assignment: CDR1 SGDLS and CDR2 YYNGEE. Trimming left V 7 bases short and J 2 bases short, with 6 bases between. The CDR3 is 11 amino acids. CDR3 nucleotide sequence: TGTGCCAGCGAGGAGAACTATGGCTACACCTTC. Its translation is CASEENYGYTF. Variable domain in full (rest from reference TRBV9 and TRBJ1-2): DSGVTQTPKHLITATGQRVTLRCSPRSGDLSVYWYQQSLDQGLQFLIQYYNGEERAKGNILERFSAQQFPDLHSELNLSSLELGDSALYFCASEENYGYTFGSGTRLTVV.

The DNA of the CDR3 is TGTGCCAGTAGTATAGACAGGGCGACTGAAGCTTTCTTT. Translating gives CASSIDRATEAFF. The J gene is TRBJ1-1, the V gene TRBV19; D is possibly TRBD1 (5 bases). The V gene's germline CDR1 is LNHDA and CDR2 SQIVND (reference sequence). The CDR3 has 13 residues. V lost 0 bases to trimming and J lost 5 bases, with 7 bases between them.

The chain combines TRBV6-1 with TRBJ2-2, with D possibly TRBD2 on 5 matching bases. V was pared by 1 base and J by 3 bases, with 24 bases between. The CDR3 is 20 residues long. CDR1 MNHNS and CDR2 SASEGT come from the germline V gene. The DNA for the CDR3 is TGTGCCAGCAGTGAAGGAAAATTTTATGTTGGCGGACTTGACACCGGGGAGCTGTTTTTT. Translation gives CASSEGKFYVGGLDTGELFF.

This chain uses TRBV9 with TRBJ1-2, with D unclear. The CDR3 contains 15 residues. Trimming took off 4 bases at V and 0 bases at J, with 13 bases between the two ends. CDR1 and CDR2 from the germline V gene are SGDLS and YYNGEE. This CDR3 reads CASSPYGTPNYGYTF. In DNA form, the CDR3 reads TGTGCCAGCAGCCCATACGGTACCCCTAACTATGGCTACACCTTC.

The CDR3 sequence is CAWSRIPGLAGGSWAEQYF. CDR3 DNA: TGTGCCTGGAGCCGAATCCCGGGACTAGCGGGAGGAAGTTGGGCCGAGCAGTACTTC. The chain has TRBV30 and TRBJ2-7; 15 bases align to TRBD2. Germline CDR1 is GTSNPN and CDR2 is SVGIG (reference sequence). The CDR3 runs 19 residues. V shed 3 bases, J shed 6 bases, and the junction held 18 bases outside the gene matches.

This rearrangement joins TRBV18 to TRBJ2-1; TRBD2 matches at 13 bases. Germline assignment: CDR1 KGHSH and CDR2 LQKENI. The CDR3 loop spans 18 amino acids. V trimming: 3 bases; J trimming: 0 bases; junction bases outside the gene matches: 5. The CDR3 is CASSPGLAGQSSYNEQFF. The DNA for the CDR3 is TGTGCCAGCTCACCGGGACTAGCGGGACAAAGCTCCTACAATGAGCAGTTCTTC.

The chain combines TRBV30 with TRBJ2-2, with 7 bases fitting TRBD2. CDR3 length: 16 amino acids. Looked up from germline, CDR1 is GTSNPN and CDR2 is SVGIG (reference sequence). Unmatched junction bases numbered 12, after V lost 2 bases and J lost 6 bases. The CDR3 bases are TGTGCCTGGAGTACTCCAGTGCGGGAGTTGTCCGGGGAGCTGTTTTTT. Translated: CAWSTPVRELSGELFF.

This clone was seen once. This chain joins TRBV25-1 and TRBJ2-2; possibly TRBD1 for D (5 bases). The length of the CDR3 is 12 residues. V was pared by 7 bases and J by 6 bases, with 9 bases between. In germline, CDR1 is MGHDK, CDR2 SYGVNS. The CDR3 sequence is CASTGPAGELFF. CDR3 in DNA: TGTGCCAGCACAGGGCCCGCCGGGGAGCTGTTTTTT.